This TCR beta chain was sequenced in a study of shared clonotypes between healthy human individuals. Here immunoSEQ multiplex PCR was the method, and the copy in TCRdb shows in-frame clones only, minus some. Of roughly 2,300,000 clones in the sample, about 90% were seen once. The CDR3 consists of 18 residues. The germline V and J ends were trimmed by 4 bases and 0 bases, with 22 bases remaining between them. Germline V CDR1 and CDR2: SGHNT, YENEEA. This chain joins TRBV11-3 and TRBJ2-7; D tentatively fits TRBD1 or TRBD2 (5 bases each). The sample comprised naive CD4+ T cells from PBMCs. Subset described: CD45RA+ positively selected. The receptor comes from a young man in good health. Some clones in this sample may be carry-over from other donors' samples. CDR3 in DNA: TGTGCCAGCAGCTCAAGGGAGTTCCGGGACGGAGACTCCTACGAGCAGTACTTC. It codes for CASSSREFRDGDSYEQYF. Complete variable domain (other parts from reference TRBV11-3 and TRBJ2-7): EAGVVQSPRYKIIEKKQPVAFWCNPISGHNTLYWYLQNLGQGPELLIRYENEEAVDDSQLPKDRFSAERLKGVDSTLKIQPAELGDSAVYLCASSSREFRDGDSYEQYFGPGTRLTVT.